This T cell receptor beta chain was obtained from a study of cytomegalovirus exposure and HLA in healthy donors. CDR3 size: 15 residues. Germline assignment: CDR1 MNHEY and CDR2 SVGAGI. V was pared by 4 bases and J by 2 bases, with 5 bases of the junction left unmatched. Vbeta (60) and Jbeta (13) primers were used in the PCR. The data were produced by immunoSEQ multiplex PCR, yet TCRdb's version contains in-frame clones alone and is incomplete. The sample consists of more than 150,000 clones, about four fifths of them appearing once. The TCR sequence derives from a girl under 18 in good health and CMV-seropositive. Sequenced: PBMCs. The V call is TRBV6-5, the J call TRBJ1-3; 7 nucleotides match TRBD1. The CDR3 DNA reads as TGTGCCAGCAGTTCCAACAGGGGTCCTGGAAACACCATATATTTT. It encodes CASSSNRGPGNTIYF.